The rows below give T cell receptor beta chains drawn from one sample of a study of blood T cell repertoires in COVID-19. This table comes from immunoSEQ multiplex PCR, and its TCRdb copy is limited to in-frame clones, with some not included. The table lists 300,000 to 450,000 clones, roughly 90% of them singletons. The source material was PBMCs or T cells enriched from blood (not recorded which). Receptors were obtained from a woman in her 30s who had been exposed to COVID-19. CDR3s include the opening cysteine and the closing phenylalanine or tryptophan. A D gene is named only where the DNA matches it firmly. A row's size may be missing; if present it is once, few, many or a size class.

size,J,V,D,DNA,CDR3
-,TRBJ2-7,TRBV28,-,TGTGCCAGCAGTCCCCAGGGCAGGTCCTCCTACGAGCAGTACTTC,CASSPQGRSSYEQYF
-,TRBJ1-1,TRBV9,TRBD1,TGTGCCAGCAGCGCTGAACAGGGGTTGGGGATGGTAGCTTTCTTT,CASSAEQGLGMVAFF
once,TRBJ2-3,TRBV5-1,TRBD1,TGCGCCAGCAGCCCACGACGATCCTCCGGGGACAGGGAGGCGAATACGCAGTATTTT,CASSPRRSSGDREANTQYF
-,TRBJ1-1,TRBV29-1,-,TGCAGCGTAGGTCAGGGGTTGGACACTGAAGCTTTCTTT,CSVGQGLDTEAFF
-,TRBJ1-4,TRBV27,-,TGTGCCAGCAGTTTGCAGGGGAAGGCTGAAAAACTGTTTTTT,CASSLQGKAEKLFF
-,TRBJ1-5,TRBV10-3,TRBD1,TGTGCCATCAGTGGGGCCGGGACGGAAAAGGGGGCGCCCCAGCATTTT,CAISGAGTEKGAPQHF
-,TRBJ1-3,TRBV7-9,TRBD1,TGTGCCAGCAGCCCCCGGGACAGCCGAAACACCATATATTTT,CASSPRDSRNTIYF
-,TRBJ1-2,TRBV7-8,-,TGTGCCAGCCGAGCCCGGGAAAACTATGGCTACACCTTC,CASRARENYGYTF
-,TRBJ2-7,TRBV28,-,TGTGCCAGCAGTTTGGCGGGGTCCGAAGGCGAGCAGTACTTC,CASSLAGSEGEQYF
-,TRBJ2-7,TRBV28,-,TGTGCCAGCAGTCCCCCCTTGAGAGGGTACTACGAGCAGTACTTC,CASSPPLRGYYEQYF
-,TRBJ1-4,TRBV9,-,TGTGCCAGCCCGAGGGGAGGCGCAACAGGTCGGGAAAAACTGTTTTTT,CASPRGGATGREKLFF
-,TRBJ1-5,TRBV10-3,TRBD1,TGTGCCATCAGAGCGGGACAGGGTGCTCAGCCCCAGCATTTT,CAIRAGQGAQPQHF
-,TRBJ1-1,TRBV30,-,TGTGCCTGGAGTCCAGGGAGGCTGAGTACAGACACTGAAGCTTTCTTT,CAWSPGRLSTDTEAFF
-,TRBJ2-1,TRBV2,TRBD1,TGTGCCAGTGACAGGGGGAAAACCTACAATGAGCAGTTCTTC,CASDRGKTYNEQFF
few,TRBJ1-1,TRBV6-9,-,TGTGCCAGCAGTTTTGCCGGGAACACTGAAGCTTTCTTT,CASSFAGNTEAFF